This T cell receptor (beta chain) emerged from a study of cytomegalovirus exposure and HLA in healthy donors. The donors were part of the roughly 130-subject validation cohort, which stood apart from the approximately 630-subject first cohort. Assay used: immunoSEQ multiplex PCR; TCRdb lists only in-frame clones, some missing. The sample lists 150,000 to 200,000 clones; around 88% were seen once. The specimen was PBMCs. This sequence originates from a woman aged 18-29 years in good health and CMV-seronegative.

The CDR3 bases are TGCGCCAGCAGCCAGGCGGCAGGGGTTGCACAAGAGACCCAGTACTTC. It encodes CASSQAAGVAQETQYF. V is TRBV5-1 and J is TRBJ2-5; TRBD1 might be the D (6 bases). Germline V lookup: CDR1 SGHRS, CDR2 YFSETQ. Trimming stripped 4 bases from V and 2 bases from J, with 18 bases between. The CDR3 runs 16 residues.